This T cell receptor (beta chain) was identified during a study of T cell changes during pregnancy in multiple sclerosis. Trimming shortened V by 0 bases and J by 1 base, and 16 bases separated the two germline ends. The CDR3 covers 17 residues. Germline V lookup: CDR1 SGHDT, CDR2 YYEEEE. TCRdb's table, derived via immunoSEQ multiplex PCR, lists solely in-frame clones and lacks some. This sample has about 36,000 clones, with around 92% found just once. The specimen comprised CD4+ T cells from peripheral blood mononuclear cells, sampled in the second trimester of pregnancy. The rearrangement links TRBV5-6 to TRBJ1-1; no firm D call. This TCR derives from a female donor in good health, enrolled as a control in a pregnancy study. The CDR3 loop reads CASSLEVVGEENTEAFF. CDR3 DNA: TGTGCCAGCAGCTTGGAAGTGGTCGGGGAGGAGAACACTGAAGCTTTCTTT.